The present T cell receptor beta chain was sequenced within a study of shared clonotypes between healthy human individuals. There are 17 residues in the CDR3. The junction had 5 bases not matched to a gene; V was cut back by 0 bases and J by 1 base. Germline CDR1 MGHRA, CDR2 YSYEKL. Here immunoSEQ multiplex PCR was the method, and the copy in TCRdb shows in-frame clones only, minus some. The profile shows about 2,500,000 clones, about 92% of them singletons. The TCR originated in a man between 18 and 29 years old in good health. The specimen sequenced was naive CD4+ T cells sorted from blood. Subset denoted: CD45RA+ positively selected. The chain uses TRBV4-1 and TRBJ2-3, with 9 positions matching TRBD1. The CDR3 DNA is TGCGCCAGCAGCCAAGAAGAGGGACAGGGAGGCACAGATACGCAGTATTTT. Translated: CASSQEEGQGGTDTQYF.